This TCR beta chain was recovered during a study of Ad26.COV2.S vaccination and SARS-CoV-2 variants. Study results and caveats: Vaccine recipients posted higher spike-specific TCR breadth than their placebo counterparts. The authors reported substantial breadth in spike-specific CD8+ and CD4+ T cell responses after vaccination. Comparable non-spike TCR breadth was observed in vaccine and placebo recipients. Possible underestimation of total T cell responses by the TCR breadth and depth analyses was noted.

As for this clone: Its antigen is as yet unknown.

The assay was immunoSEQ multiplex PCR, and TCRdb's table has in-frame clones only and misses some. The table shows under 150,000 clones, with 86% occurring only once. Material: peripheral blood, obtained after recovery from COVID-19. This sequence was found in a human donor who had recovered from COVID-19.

CDR3 loop: CASSPFVGQGEEDGNTIYF. DNA for the CDR3: TGTGCCAGCAGCCCGTTTGTGGGACAGGGAGAAGAAGATGGAAACACCATATATTTT. The chain has TRBV7-9 and TRBJ1-3, with 9 bases lining up with TRBD1. V lost 5 bases and J lost 3; bases outside the gene matches: 17. The V gene's germline CDR1 is SEHNR and CDR2 FQNEAQ (reference sequence). The CDR3 sequence is 19 residues long.